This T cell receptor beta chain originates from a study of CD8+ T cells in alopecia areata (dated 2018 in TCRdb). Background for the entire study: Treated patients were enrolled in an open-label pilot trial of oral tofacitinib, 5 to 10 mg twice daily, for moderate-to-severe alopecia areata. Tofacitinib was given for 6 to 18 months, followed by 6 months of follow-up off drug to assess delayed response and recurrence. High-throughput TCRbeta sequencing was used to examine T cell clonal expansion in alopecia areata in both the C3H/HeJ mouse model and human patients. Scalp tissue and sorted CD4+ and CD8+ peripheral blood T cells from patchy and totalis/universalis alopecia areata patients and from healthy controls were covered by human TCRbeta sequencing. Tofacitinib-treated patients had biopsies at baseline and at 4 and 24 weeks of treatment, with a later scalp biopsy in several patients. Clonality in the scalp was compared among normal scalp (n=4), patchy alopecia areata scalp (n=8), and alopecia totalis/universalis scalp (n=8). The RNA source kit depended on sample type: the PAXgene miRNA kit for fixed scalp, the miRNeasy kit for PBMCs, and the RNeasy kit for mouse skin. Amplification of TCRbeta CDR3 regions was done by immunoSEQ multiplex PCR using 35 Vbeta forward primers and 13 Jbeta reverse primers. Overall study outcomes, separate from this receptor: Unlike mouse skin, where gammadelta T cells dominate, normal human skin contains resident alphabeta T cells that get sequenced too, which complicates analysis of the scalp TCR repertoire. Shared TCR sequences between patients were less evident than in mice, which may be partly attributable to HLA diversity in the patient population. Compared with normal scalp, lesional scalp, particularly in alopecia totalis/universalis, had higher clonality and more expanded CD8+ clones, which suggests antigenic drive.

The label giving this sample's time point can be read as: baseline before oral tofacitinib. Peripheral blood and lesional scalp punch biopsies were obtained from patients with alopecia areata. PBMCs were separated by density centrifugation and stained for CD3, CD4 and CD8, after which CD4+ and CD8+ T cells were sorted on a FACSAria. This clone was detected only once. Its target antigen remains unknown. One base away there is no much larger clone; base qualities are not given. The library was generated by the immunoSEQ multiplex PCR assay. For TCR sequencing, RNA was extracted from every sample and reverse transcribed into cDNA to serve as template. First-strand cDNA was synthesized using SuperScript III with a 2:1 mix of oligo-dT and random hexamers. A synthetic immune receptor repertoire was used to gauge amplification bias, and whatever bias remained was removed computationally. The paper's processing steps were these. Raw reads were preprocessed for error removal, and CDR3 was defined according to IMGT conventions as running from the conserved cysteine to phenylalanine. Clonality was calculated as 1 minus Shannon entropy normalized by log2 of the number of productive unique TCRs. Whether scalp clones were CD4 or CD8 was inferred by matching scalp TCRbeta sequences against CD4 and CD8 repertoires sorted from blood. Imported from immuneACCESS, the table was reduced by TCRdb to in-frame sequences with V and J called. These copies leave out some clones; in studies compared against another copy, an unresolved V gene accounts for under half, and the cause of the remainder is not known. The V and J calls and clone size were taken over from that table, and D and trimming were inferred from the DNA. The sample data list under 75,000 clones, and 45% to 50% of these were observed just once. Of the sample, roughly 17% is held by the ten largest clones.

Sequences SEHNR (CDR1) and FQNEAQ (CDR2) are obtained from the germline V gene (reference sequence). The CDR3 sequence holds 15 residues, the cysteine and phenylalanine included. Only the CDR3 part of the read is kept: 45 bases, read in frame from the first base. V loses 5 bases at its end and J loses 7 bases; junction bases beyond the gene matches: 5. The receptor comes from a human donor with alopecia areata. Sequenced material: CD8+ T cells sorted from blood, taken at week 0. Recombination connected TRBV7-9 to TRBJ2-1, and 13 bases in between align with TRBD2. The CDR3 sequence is CASSLTSGRGNEQFF. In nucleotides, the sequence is TGTGCCAGCAGCCTAACTAGCGGGAGGGGAAATGAGCAGTTCTTC.